Below, 29 T cell receptor beta chains from the same sample are listed, as sequenced in a study of Graves' ophthalmopathy and Graves' hyperthyroidism (dated by TCRdb to the late 2010s). Instrument used: Illumina HiSeq 2000. TCR beta CDR3 regions were amplified from RNA transcripts for repertoire sequencing. HTBI primers and the Qiagen OneStep RT-PCR kit were used in a first-round RT-PCR, which was followed by a second-round multiplex PCR, size selection and purification. The public sequencing data were trimmed at Q25 with fastp and processed into clonotypes with MiXCR by TCRdb, which kept only in-frame beta chains. Rows with a matching CDR3 protein are joined into one entry that keeps the most common DNA and genes. This sample lists under 350,000 distinct CDR3 sequences; roughly 15% were detected once. Of the sample, more than 9% falls within the top ten clones. Sequencing was performed on peripheral blood. Every receptor here comes from an adult man with Graves' ophthalmopathy.

Many counts were recorded for this clonotype. The chain joins TRBV5-1 to TRBJ2-2; 13 bases agree with TRBD2. The trim removed 3 bases at V and 5 bases at J, leaving 1 base unmatched. Germline CDR1 SGHRS, CDR2 YFSETQ. The CDR3 runs 15 residues. CDR3 sequence reads: CASSSGLAGTGELFF. CDR3 nucleotide sequence: TGCGCCAGCAGCTCGGGACTAGCGGGGACCGGGGAGCTGTTTTTT.

This clonotype was counted at least ten times. J is TRBJ1-2 and V is TRBV27, with TRBD1 identical over 8 bases. CDR1 is MNHEY, CDR2 SMNVEV, per germline (reference sequence). V shed 10 bases and J 6 bases; nucleotides not matched to a gene: 19. The CDR3 is 16 residues long. DNA for the CDR3: TGTGCCACAAGGATGGGGGACAGGCTGACGAGAGATGGCTACACCTTC. Translated, it gives CATRMGDRLTRDGYTF.

V is TRBV29-1 and J is TRBJ2-7; TRBD2 matches 10 bases. This CDR3 has 13 residues. The V segment lost 6 bases and the J segment 12 bases; nucleotides outside the gene matches: 14. Germline V gives CDR1 SQVTM, CDR2 ANQGSEA. CDR3 sequence reads: CSVLVVAGGRRYF. CDR3 nucleotide sequence: TGCAGCGTCCTAGTGGTAGCGGGAGGTAGGAGGTACTTC.

V gene TRBV7-8 combines with J gene TRBJ2-5; D is ambiguous. The V gene lost 1 base and the J gene lost 5 bases, with 14 bases spanning the gap. Germline CDR1 SGHVS, CDR2 FQNEAQ. The CDR3 spans 15 residues. CDR3 residues: CASSLDLTPQETQYF. The CDR3, as DNA: TGTGCCAGCAGCTTAGATTTGACGCCGCAGGAGACCCAGTACTTC.

This chain joins TRBV20-1 and TRBJ1-1, with 9 bases matching TRBD1. With V trimmed by 0 bases and J by 5 bases, 10 bases remained unmatched. Germline lookup yields CDR1 DFQATT and CDR2 SNEGSKA (reference sequence). The CDR3 length is 16 residues. The CDR3 sequence: CSARDPRDRAGTEAFF. The CDR3 DNA sequence: TGCAGTGCTAGAGACCCTCGGGACAGGGCGGGAACTGAAGCTTTCTTT.

This clonotype was counted many times. V is TRBV6-5 and J is TRBJ1-6; D is uncertain. Germline values: CDR1 MNHEY, CDR2 SVGAGI. This CDR3 has 12 residues. The V end lost 1 base, the J end lost 8 bases, and 3 bases lay between the germline ends. The CDR3, as DNA: TGTGCCAGCAGTTACTTGCATTCACCCCTCCACTTT. Protein sequence: CASSYLHSPLHF.

This clonotype was seen ten or more times. The chain carries TRBV12-3 or TRBV12-4 and TRBJ2-5; D is uncertain. Trimming took off 3 bases at V and 2 bases at J, with 7 bases between the two ends. The CDR3 contains 13 residues. This CDR3 reads CASSFDGQETQYF. DNA of the CDR3: TGTGCCAGCAGTTTCGATGGTCAAGAGACCCAGTACTTC.

This clonotype came up many times. V and J are TRBV20-1 and TRBJ2-7; no definite D call. This CDR3 region has 12 residues. Germline loops: CDR1 DFQATT, CDR2 SNEGSKA (reference sequence). The V and J ends lost 6 bases and 6 bases respectively, with 15 bases between them. The CDR3 bases are TGCAGTGCCGAACTACCCCCGCTCGAGCAGTACTTC. It codes for CSAELPPLEQYF.

This clonotype was picked up many times. The chain links TRBV10-1 to TRBJ1-2; D unresolved. CDR1 and CDR2 from the germline V gene are WNHNN and SYGVQD (reference sequence). The CDR3 length is 9 residues. V lost 9 bases, J lost 5 bases, and 4 bases lay in between. The CDR3 coding sequence is TGCGCCAGTACGTATGGCTACACCTTC. It is translated as CASTYGYTF.

This clonotype appeared many times. The V and J genes are TRBV27 and TRBJ1-5, with D unclear. CDR1 is MNHEY, CDR2 SMNVEV, per germline (reference sequence). Trimming stripped 8 bases from V and 4 bases from J, with 15 bases between. The CDR3 sequence is 14 residues long. CDR3 protein: CASSRSSLNQPQHF. The DNA for the CDR3 is TGTGCCAGCTCCCGGAGTAGCTTAAATCAGCCCCAGCATTTT.

This clonotype was observed many times. V and J are TRBV6-7 and TRBJ1-6; 8 nucleotides align to TRBD1. TRBV6-7 carries the ORF label, with uncertain function. The ends lost 4 bases at V and 8 bases at J; junction bases unmatched: 13. This CDR3 has 17 residues. The CDR3 nucleotides read TGTGCCAGCAGTTCCCCGAGCAGGGGGCAATCGGATTCACCCCTCCACTTT. Its translation is CASSSPSRGQSDSPLHF.

Many counts were recorded for this clonotype. The gene calls are TRBV10-3 and TRBJ2-7; no clear D. The V gene's germline CDR1 is ENHRY and CDR2 SYGVKD. The length of the CDR3 is 15 residues. V was trimmed by 6 bases and J by 3 bases, leaving 18 bases between them. CDR3 nucleotide sequence: TGTGCCATCAGAAACTCTTCCGGGCCCGGCTACGAGCAGTACTTC. It is translated as CAIRNSSGPGYEQYF.

In this sample, this clonotype turned up many times. The genes are TRBV20-1 and TRBJ2-6; D remains ambiguous. CDR1 is DFQATT and CDR2 is SNEGSKA in the germline V gene (reference sequence). This CDR3 contains 14 residues. V lost 5 bases, J lost 10 bases, and 18 bases lay in between. The CDR3 bases are TGCAGTGCTCCAACCGGCCGGGCGGCTAACGTCCTGACTTTC. Its protein is CSAPTGRAANVLTF.

This clonotype was counted a few times. The rearrangement uses TRBV4-3 and TRBJ1-3; the D is unclear. Trimming left V 4 bases short and J 0 bases short, with 13 bases between. This CDR3 region has 16 residues. Germline V gives CDR1 LGHNA, CDR2 YSLEER. The CDR3 loop is CASSPDWLRSGNTIYF. Here the CDR3 DNA reads TGCGCCAGCAGCCCGGATTGGCTGCGCTCTGGAAACACCATATATTTT.

This clonotype was seen many times. This rearrangement joins TRBV10-3 to TRBJ1-1; possible D gene TRBD1, 5 bases. The CDR3 extends over 13 amino acids. CDR1 is ENHRY, CDR2 SYGVKD, per germline. Trimming removed 5 bases from V and 3 bases from J, with 10 bases in between. Here the CDR3 reads CAISRAGDTEAFF. In DNA, the CDR3 is TGTGCCATCAGTAGGGCGGGGGACACTGAAGCTTTCTTT.

This clonotype was counted many times. The chain recombines TRBV20-1 with TRBJ1-1; D call uncertain. There are 14 residues in the CDR3. Germline values: CDR1 DFQATT, CDR2 SNEGSKA (reference sequence). Trimming left V 0 bases short and J 0 bases short, with 8 bases between. CDR3 protein: CSARDVSLNTEAFF. Written as DNA, the CDR3 is TGCAGTGCTAGAGATGTCAGCTTGAACACTGAAGCTTTCTTT.

In this sample, this clonotype turned up many times. The conserved final phenylalanine or tryptophan is absent from the CDR3, which likely points to a read error. The chain carries TRBV12-3 or TRBV12-4 and TRBJ2-7; 10 bases line up with TRBD1. This CDR3 has 15 residues. Trimming took 6 bases from V and 7 from J; bases not matched to a gene: 12. CDR3 residues: CASRAGTGDLWEQYS. The CDR3 coding sequence is TGTGCCAGCAGGGCCGGGACAGGGGATTTGTGGGAGCAGTACTCC.

The chain recombines TRBV6-5 with TRBJ2-5; possible D gene TRBD1, 5 bases. The CDR3 contains 16 residues. CDR1 is MNHEY and CDR2 is SVGAGI in the germline V gene. V lost 2 bases and J 2 bases, leaving 15 bases between the germline ends. DNA of the CDR3: TGTGCCAGCAGTTACAGTACTGGTAGGACACAAGAGACCCAGTACTTC. This gives the protein CASSYSTGRTQETQYF.

Comments on this clonotype: An end of the junction does not agree with germline; a read error may underlie this. The J gene is TRBJ2-7, the V gene TRBV9, with 7 bases that match TRBD1. Germline V gives CDR1 SGDLS, CDR2 YYNGEE. This CDR3 is built from 14 residues. The CDR3 region is CASSVVQGRGEQCF. In DNA, the CDR3 is TGTGCCAGCAGCGTCGTACAGGGGCGTGGGGAGCAGTGCTTC.

In this sample, this clonotype turned up many times. The rearrangement uses TRBV18 and TRBJ2-5, with 9 bases that match TRBD1. The V gene's germline CDR1 is KGHSH and CDR2 LQKENI. CDR3 length: 16 residues. The trim removed 0 bases at V and 0 bases at J, leaving 2 bases unmatched. CDR3 amino acids: CASSPPGQGYQETQYF. CDR3 DNA: TGTGCCAGCTCACCACCGGGACAGGGCTACCAAGAGACCCAGTACTTC.

In its sample, this clonotype was seen many times. This chain joins TRBV28 and TRBJ2-7; 10 nucleotides agree with TRBD1. CDR1 MDHEN and CDR2 SYDVKM come from the germline V gene. The CDR3 has 15 amino acids. Trimming at V came to 5 bases and at J to 3 bases, leaving 7 bases not matched to a gene. CDR3 coding DNA: TGTGCCAGCAGTGCGCCGGGACAGGGGCTCTACGAGCAGTACTTC. Translating it yields CASSAPGQGLYEQYF.

This clonotype was counted ten times or more. The V call is TRBV7-9, the J call TRBJ1-2, with TRBD1 as a possible D gene (5 bases). Trimming took off 1 base at V and 4 bases at J, with 13 bases between the two ends. Germline CDR1 is SEHNR and CDR2 is FQNEAQ (reference sequence). The CDR3 is 15 residues long. In nucleotides, the CDR3 is TGTGCCAGCAGCTTAGTTGGAGGGGCGACCTATGGCTACACCTTC. It translates to CASSLVGGATYGYTF.

This chain uses TRBV6-5 with TRBJ2-2; D is unclear. The CDR3 consists of 15 residues. V gave up 2 bases and J gave up 4 bases, with 11 bases separating them. Germline assignment: CDR1 MNHEY and CDR2 SVGAGI. The CDR3: CASSYDLRGTGELFF. CDR3 in DNA: TGTGCCAGCAGTTACGACCTGAGAGGCACCGGGGAGCTGTTTTTT.

This clonotype showed up many times. The V call is TRBV7-2, the J call TRBJ2-7; no firm D call. This CDR3 comprises 18 residues. Germline values: CDR1 SGHTA, CDR2 FQGNSA. V dropped 4 bases and J dropped 2 bases, with 24 bases sitting between them. In DNA, the CDR3 is TGTGCCAGCAGCTCTAGGGCCCAGTTTCAGACTCGCCCCTACGAGCAGTACTTC. This gives the protein CASSSRAQFQTRPYEQYF.

The rearrangement links TRBV25-1 to TRBJ1-1; unclear D gene. From germline, CDR1 is MGHDK and CDR2 SYGVNS. The CDR3 sequence is 13 residues long. The germline V and J ends were trimmed by 0 bases and 8 bases, with 10 bases remaining between them. The CDR3 nucleotides are TGTGCCAGCAGTGAATACTACAGAGTCGAAGCTTTCTTT. Translation gives CASSEYYRVEAFF.

This clonotype has a count of ten or more. V and J are TRBV28 and TRBJ1-2; D is ambiguous. The germline CDR1 and CDR2 sequences are MDHEN and SYDVKM. The CDR3 covers 12 residues. V shed 6 bases and J shed 0 bases, with 5 bases lying between them. The CDR3, as DNA: TGTGCCAGCAGGAGTACTAACTATGGCTACACCTTC. This gives the protein CASRSTNYGYTF.

The table lists this clonotype with many counts. The rearrangement links TRBV30 to TRBJ1-1; D remains ambiguous. This CDR3 is 13 amino acids long. Trimming removed 3 bases from V and 1 base from J, with 9 bases in between. CDR1 and CDR2 (germline): GTSNPN, SVGIG (reference sequence). CDR3 protein: CAWRGRRNTEAFF. CDR3 DNA: TGTGCCTGGAGGGGTCGCAGGAACACTGAAGCTTTCTTT.

The rearrangement links TRBV24-1 to TRBJ2-7; D is undetermined. This CDR3 comprises 13 residues. Trimming stripped 0 bases from V and 5 bases from J, with 7 bases between. Germline values: CDR1 KGHDR, CDR2 SFDVKD. The CDR3 region is CATSDLFFNEQYF. As DNA, the CDR3 is TGTGCCACCAGTGATTTGTTCTTCAACGAGCAGTACTTC.

This clonotype was seen ten or more times. The V gene is TRBV7-6, the J gene TRBJ2-5, with D possibly matching TRBD1 (5 bases). The V gene lost 1 base and the J gene lost 5 bases, with 11 bases spanning the gap. Germline CDR1 reads SGHVS; CDR2 reads FNYEAQ. The CDR3 is made up of 14 amino acids. CDR3 DNA sequence: TGTGCCAGCAGCTTAGGACAGATAAGTGAGACCCAGTACTTC. The encoded protein is CASSLGQISETQYF.